Shown below are 13 T cell receptor beta chains from a single sample sequenced in a study of identical twins. TCRdb independently ran MiXCR on the 5' RACE reads; one entry per CDR3 protein. Found here are 400,000 to 500,000 distinct CDR3 sequences, approximately 14% of them singletons; the top ten hold more than 0.8%. These data were also reused for a study on yellow fever vaccine responses in identical twins.

Specimen: CD4+ T cells sorted from blood. The origin of the receptors is a woman between 18 and 29 years old in good health.

This clonotype was seen more than once but under ten times. V and J are TRBV2 and TRBJ2-1; the match to TRBD2 covers 10 bases. V shed 6 bases and J 6 bases; nucleotides not matched to a gene: 8. This CDR3 region has 15 residues. CDR1 and CDR2 (germline): SNHLY, FYNNEI. The CDR3 bases are TGTGCCAGCAGGGAGCGGCTAGCGGGAGCCAATGAGCAGTTCTTC. Protein: CASRERLAGANEQFF.

The V gene is TRBV6-4, the J gene TRBJ2-3; D uncertain. The CDR3 loop spans 14 amino acids. Trimming shortened V by 4 bases and J by 2 bases, and 10 bases separated the two germline ends. In germline, CDR1 is MRHNA, CDR2 SNTAGT. The DNA of the CDR3 is TGTGCCAGCAGTGGGCGTACGAACACAGATACGCAGTATTTT. It encodes CASSGRTNTDTQYF.

V is TRBV12-3 or TRBV12-4 and J is TRBJ2-4, with 13 bases matching TRBD2. Losses at the gene ends were 5 bases for V and 6 bases for J; bases not matched to a gene: 1. The CDR3 contains 14 residues. CDR3 DNA: TGTGCCAGCAGTACTAGCGGGGGGGGAAACATTCAGTACTTC. Protein: CASSTSGGGNIQYF.

This clonotype turned up a few times. The V gene is TRBV25-1, the J gene TRBJ2-7, with D hard to call. V shed 5 bases and J shed 5 bases, with 7 bases lying between them. In germline, CDR1 is MGHDK, CDR2 SYGVNS. This CDR3 has 11 residues. CDR3 nucleotide sequence: TGTGCCAGCAGTCCTCTCGACGAGCAGTACTTC. It yields the protein CASSPLDEQYF.

This clonotype was seen more than once but under ten times. The rearrangement joins TRBV3-1 to TRBJ2-3, with 10 positions matching TRBD2. This CDR3 has 16 amino acids. From germline, CDR1 is LGHDT and CDR2 YNNKEL (reference sequence). Germline trimming cut 4 bases from V and 1 base from J; bases unmatched to any gene: 5. Here the CDR3 reads CASSPAGGRGTDTQYF. CDR3 nucleotide sequence: TGTGCCAGCAGCCCAGCGGGGGGGCGAGGCACAGATACGCAGTATTTT.

V is TRBV6-5 and J is TRBJ2-7; TRBD2 might be the D (6 bases). Germline CDR1 reads MNHEY; CDR2 reads SVGAGI. Trimming left V 3 bases short and J 2 bases short, with 14 bases between. The CDR3 loop spans 15 amino acids. This chain's CDR3 is CASSYVSGGTYEQYF. As DNA, the CDR3 is TGTGCCAGCAGTTATGTCAGCGGAGGGACCTACGAGCAGTACTTC.

This clonotype was observed a few times. The V gene is TRBV29-1, the J gene TRBJ2-4; TRBD2 matches 10 bases. The trim removed 4 bases at V and 9 bases at J, leaving 18 bases unmatched. The CDR3 extends over 17 amino acids. Germline CDR1 reads SQVTM; CDR2 reads ANQGSEA. The CDR3 sequence: CSVVGGGLAAVRGIQYF. The CDR3 coding sequence is TGCAGCGTTGTGGGGGGAGGACTAGCGGCAGTGCGGGGCATTCAGTACTTC.

This clonotype was seen a few times. J is TRBJ2-7 and V is TRBV28, with 11 positions matching TRBD2. J gave up 4 bases and V 6 bases, and 8 bases lay outside the gene matches. The CDR3 has 15 residues. CDR1 MDHEN and CDR2 SYDVKM come from the germline V gene. The CDR3 spells CASRLQGLAEYEQYF. For the CDR3, the DNA is TGTGCCAGCAGACTACAGGGACTAGCGGAGTACGAGCAGTACTTC.

This clonotype was detected a few times. The chain combines TRBV24-1 with TRBJ2-4; TRBD2 matches 7 bases. This CDR3 has 12 residues. V lost 9 bases and J lost 6; bases outside the gene matches: 4. The germline V gene encodes CDR1 KGHDR and CDR2 SFDVKD. This CDR3 is CATSPGGNIQYF. The CDR3 DNA follows: TGTGCCACCTCCCCGGGAGGAAACATTCAGTACTTC.

This clonotype was seen a few times. V is TRBV6-1 and J is TRBJ2-1, with 8 bases identical to TRBD1. This CDR3 has 14 amino acids. V trimming: 6 bases; J trimming: 8 bases; junction bases outside the gene matches: 9. Per the germline V gene, CDR1 is MNHNS and CDR2 is SASEGT. This CDR3 reads CASSLRTGRHEQFF. The CDR3 DNA follows: TGTGCCAGCAGCCTCCGGACAGGGAGGCATGAGCAGTTCTTC.

The chain carries TRBV14 and TRBJ2-3, with 11 bases matching TRBD2. V dropped 1 base and J dropped 3; count of bases not matched to a gene: 12. The CDR3 totals 19 residues. Per the germline V gene, CDR1 is SGHDN and CDR2 is FVKESK. The CDR3 nucleotides read TGTGCCAGCAGCCAAGTTACTAGCGGGAGTTTGATCGGGACAGATACGCAGTATTTT. Translating it yields CASSQVTSGSLIGTDTQYF.

This clonotype has ten or more counts. The rearrangement joins TRBV12-3 or TRBV12-4 to TRBJ2-1; a weak D match, TRBD2 (5 bases). This CDR3 is 12 amino acids long. Between the trimmed V and J ends, which lost 7 bases and 1 base, there was a span of 5 bases. The DNA for the CDR3 is TGTGCCAGCAAGCGGTCCTACAATGAGCAGTTCTTC. This encodes CASKRSYNEQFF.

This clonotype was observed a handful of times. This rearrangement joins TRBV7-2 to TRBJ2-3, with D unresolved. Trimming removed 2 bases from V and 4 bases from J, with 10 bases in between. The CDR3 is made up of 14 amino acids. From germline, CDR1 is SGHTA and CDR2 FQGNSA. CDR3 amino acids: CASSLLFGSDTQYF. CDR3 bases: TGTGCCAGCAGCTTATTGTTTGGGTCAGATACGCAGTATTTT.